This record covers a single TCR beta chain. Antigen: not known. Assay used: immunoSEQ multiplex PCR; TCRdb lists only in-frame clones, some missing. The table includes about 160,000 clones, less than 90% detected once. This CDR3 region has 16 residues. Between the trimmed V and J ends, which lost 1 base and 0 bases, there was a span of 10 bases. The germline CDR1 and CDR2 sequences are MGHRA and YSYEKL. Separate from the approximately 700-subject first cohort was the approximately 110-subject validation cohort, to which the donors belonged. This sample is drawn from a study of cytomegalovirus exposure and HLA in healthy donors. Across the study: The roughly 110 validation repertoires matched the 500 to 750 first-cohort repertoires in platform, a later analysis reported.

Study-wide results and limits: Subsequent analysis of the approximately 130 validation repertoires found a tendency for first-cohort TCR clusters to co-occur. The authors enumerated 164 TCR beta chains as linked to cytomegalovirus.

The chain links TRBV4-1 to TRBJ1-5; no firm D call. The sequenced material came from PBMCs. This TCR was sampled from a man aged 25 to 45 in good health and CMV-seropositive. CDR3: CASSQGVRGSNQPQHF. CDR3 nucleotide sequence: TGCGCCAGCAGCCAAGGAGTTAGAGGTAGCAATCAGCCCCAGCATTTT.